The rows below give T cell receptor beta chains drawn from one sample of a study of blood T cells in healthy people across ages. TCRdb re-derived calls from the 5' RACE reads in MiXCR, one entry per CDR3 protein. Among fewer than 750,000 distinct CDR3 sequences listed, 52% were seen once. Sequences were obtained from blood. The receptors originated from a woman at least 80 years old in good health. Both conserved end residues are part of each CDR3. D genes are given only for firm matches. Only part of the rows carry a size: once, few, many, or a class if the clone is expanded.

CDR3nt: TGTGCCAGCAGTGACAGGGAGTCGAACTATGGCTACACCTTC
CDR3aa: CASSDRESNYGYTF
j_gene: TRBJ1-2
d_gene: .
v_gene: TRBV6-1
abundance: .

CDR3nt: TGTGCCAGCAGCTGGGGAGCGAACTACGAGCAGTACTTC
CDR3aa: CASSWGANYEQYF
j_gene: TRBJ2-7
d_gene: .
v_gene: TRBV7-2
abundance: .

CDR3nt: TGCAGTGCTAGAGATGGGGGCAGGTTCTATGGCTACACCTTC
CDR3aa: CSARDGGRFYGYTF
j_gene: TRBJ1-2
d_gene: .
v_gene: TRBV20-1
abundance: few

CDR3nt: TGTGCCTCAAGTAGCGGGAACAATGAGCAGTTCTTC
CDR3aa: CASSSGNNEQFF
j_gene: TRBJ2-1
d_gene: TRBD2
v_gene: TRBV6-6
abundance: many

CDR3nt: TGCGCCAGCAGCCAAGAGATCATTCGCTCCTACGAGCAGTACTTC
CDR3aa: CASSQEIIRSYEQYF
j_gene: TRBJ2-7
d_gene: .
v_gene: TRBV4-3
abundance: .

CDR3nt: TGTGCCAGCAGCTCCGGACAGGGTAGAGGTGTCACCTTC
CDR3aa: CASSSGQGRGVTF
j_gene: TRBJ1-2
d_gene: TRBD1
v_gene: TRBV5-6
abundance: .

CDR3nt: TGCAGTGCTAGAGATCCGACAGTGCCTAATTCACCCCTCCACTTT
CDR3aa: CSARDPTVPNSPLHF
j_gene: TRBJ1-6
d_gene: .
v_gene: TRBV20-1
abundance: few

CDR3nt: TGTGCCGGCAGTGAATCCCGGGACGGCCAAGAGACCCAGTACTTC
CDR3aa: CAGSESRDGQETQYF
j_gene: TRBJ2-5
d_gene: .
v_gene: TRBV25-1
abundance: .

CDR3nt: TGTGCCAGCAGTTTGAGCGGGAATGAGCAGTACTTC
CDR3aa: CASSLSGNEQYF
j_gene: TRBJ2-7
d_gene: TRBD2
v_gene: TRBV5-1
abundance: many

CDR3nt: TGTGCCAGCAGCCCTCGGGACAGGGATAATGAGCAGTACTTC
CDR3aa: CASSPRDRDNEQYF
j_gene: TRBJ2-5
d_gene: TRBD1
v_gene: TRBV11-2
abundance: .

CDR3nt: TGTGCCTGTACCCGGGACACCGTTCTTTTCGAGCAGTTCTTC
CDR3aa: CACTRDTVLFEQFF
j_gene: TRBJ2-1
d_gene: .
v_gene: TRBV7-9
abundance: .

CDR3nt: TGTGCCAGCATCATTGTATATGGGAATGGGGCCAACGTCCTGACTTTC
CDR3aa: CASIIVYGNGANVLTF
j_gene: TRBJ2-6
d_gene: .
v_gene: TRBV5-5
abundance: .

CDR3nt: TGTGCCAGCAGGGGGCCGGTAGGCGGCTACACCTTC
CDR3aa: CASRGPVGGYTF
j_gene: TRBJ1-2
d_gene: .
v_gene: TRBV9
abundance: .

CDR3nt: TGTGCCAGCAGTGACCCTCGCCACGCCGAAGAGACCCAGTACTTC
CDR3aa: CASSDPRHAEETQYF
j_gene: TRBJ2-5
d_gene: .
v_gene: TRBV25-1
abundance: many

CDR3nt: TGTGCCAGCAGCGTAGGGGACATTCAGTACTTC
CDR3aa: CASSVGDIQYF
j_gene: TRBJ2-4
d_gene: .
v_gene: TRBV9
abundance: .

CDR3nt: TGTGCCACCCCGGATAGCGGGGTGCTGGGTTCCTACAATGAGCAGTTCTTC
CDR3aa: CATPDSGVLGSYNEQFF
j_gene: TRBJ2-1
d_gene: TRBD2
v_gene: TRBV6-1
abundance: few

CDR3nt: TGTGCCAGCAGCCGGGAGCAGTATTTT
CDR3aa: CASSREQYF
j_gene: TRBJ2-3
d_gene: .
v_gene: TRBV7-9
abundance: many

CDR3nt: TGTGCCATCAGTGGTTATAATGAGCAGTTCTTC
CDR3aa: CAISGYNEQFF
j_gene: TRBJ2-1
d_gene: .
v_gene: TRBV10-3
abundance: .

CDR3nt: TGTGCCAGCTCACCCGATGGGGGCAATCAGCCCCAGCATTTT
CDR3aa: CASSPDGGNQPQHF
j_gene: TRBJ1-5
d_gene: .
v_gene: TRBV18
abundance: .

CDR3nt: TGCAGCGGTAGTGGACTAGCGGGAGGATATGAGCAGTTCTTC
CDR3aa: CSGSGLAGGYEQFF
j_gene: TRBJ2-1
d_gene: TRBD2
v_gene: TRBV29-1
abundance: once

CDR3nt: TGTGCCAGCAGTCCACTTGACAGGTTTGGTGAAGCTTTCTTT
CDR3aa: CASSPLDRFGEAFF
j_gene: TRBJ1-1
d_gene: .
v_gene: TRBV27
abundance: few

CDR3nt: TGTGCCAGCAGTGTCCTACGCCGGGACAGGGCCACAGATACGCAGTATTTT
CDR3aa: CASSVLRRDRATDTQYF
j_gene: TRBJ2-3
d_gene: TRBD1
v_gene: TRBV25-1
abundance: many

CDR3nt: TGCAGCGTCCGGACGGACTCTGGGGCCAACGTCCTGACTTTC
CDR3aa: CSVRTDSGANVLTF
j_gene: TRBJ2-6
d_gene: .
v_gene: TRBV29-1
abundance: many

CDR3nt: TGTGCCAGCAGCTTGACCGGACAGGATAATCAGCCCCAGCATTTT
CDR3aa: CASSLTGQDNQPQHF
j_gene: TRBJ1-5
d_gene: TRBD1
v_gene: TRBV5-6
abundance: many

CDR3nt: TGTGCCAGCTCGTCGCCCAACGGTAGCTCCTACAATGAGCAGTTCTTC
CDR3aa: CASSSPNGSSYNEQFF
j_gene: TRBJ2-1
d_gene: .
v_gene: TRBV18
abundance: once

CDR3nt: TGTGCCAGCAGCTTATCTCTTCGACTGTGGGGGAACTATGGCTACACCTTC
CDR3aa: CASSLSLRLWGNYGYTF
j_gene: TRBJ1-2
d_gene: .
v_gene: TRBV7-2
abundance: many

CDR3nt: TGTGCCAGCACCATGGACAGCCAAGCCGACAATGAGCAGTTCTTC
CDR3aa: CASTMDSQADNEQFF
j_gene: TRBJ2-1
d_gene: .
v_gene: TRBV21-1
abundance: few

CDR3nt: TGTGCCAGCAGTTTATCTGTAAAAGCTAACTATGGCTACACCTTC
CDR3aa: CASSLSVKANYGYTF
j_gene: TRBJ1-2
d_gene: .
v_gene: TRBV27
abundance: .

CDR3nt: TGCAGCGTTGGGACTAGCGGGGGGTTCAATGAGCAGTTCTTC
CDR3aa: CSVGTSGGFNEQFF
j_gene: TRBJ2-1
d_gene: TRBD2
v_gene: TRBV29-1
abundance: .

CDR3nt: TGTGCCAGCACCAAACCAAACAGAAGCCAGCCCCAGCATTTT
CDR3aa: CASTKPNRSQPQHF
j_gene: TRBJ1-5
d_gene: .
v_gene: TRBV6-6
abundance: few

CDR3nt: TGTGCCAGCAGTTTAAGACTAGCGGGACCGAACACCGGGGAGCTGTTTTTT
CDR3aa: CASSLRLAGPNTGELFF
j_gene: TRBJ2-2
d_gene: TRBD2
v_gene: TRBV12-3/TRBV12-4
abundance: .

CDR3nt: TGCAGTGCTAGAGCAAGCGGGAGGATTTACAATGAGCAGTTCTTC
CDR3aa: CSARASGRIYNEQFF
j_gene: TRBJ2-1
d_gene: TRBD2
v_gene: TRBV20-1
abundance: .

CDR3nt: TGCAGTGCTCTCAGGGGAAGAGCGACCGGGGAGCTGTTTTTT
CDR3aa: CSALRGRATGELFF
j_gene: TRBJ2-2
d_gene: .
v_gene: TRBV20-1
abundance: once

CDR3nt: TGTGCCACCAGTTATGGGGGCAGGGACTTTAGGAATACGCAGTATTTT
CDR3aa: CATSYGGRDFRNTQYF
j_gene: TRBJ2-3
d_gene: .
v_gene: TRBV24-1
abundance: .

CDR3nt: TGCAGTCCGGGGAGGGGTTGGTACGAGCAGTACTTC
CDR3aa: CSPGRGWYEQYF
j_gene: TRBJ2-7
d_gene: TRBD2
v_gene: TRBV20-1
abundance: many

CDR3nt: TGTGCCAGCAGCTCCGACCTGGGCAATGAGCAGTTCTTC
CDR3aa: CASSSDLGNEQFF
j_gene: TRBJ2-1
d_gene: .
v_gene: TRBV7-9
abundance: few

CDR3nt: TGCGCCAGCAGCCCTAGCGGGGGTAAGGAGCAGTACTTC
CDR3aa: CASSPSGGKEQYF
j_gene: TRBJ2-5
d_gene: TRBD2
v_gene: TRBV6-6
abundance: .

CDR3nt: TGTGCCACCAGTGATCCGGGACTCCTCAATGAGCAGTTCTTC
CDR3aa: CATSDPGLLNEQFF
j_gene: TRBJ2-1
d_gene: .
v_gene: TRBV24-1
abundance: many

CDR3nt: TGTGCCAGCTCACCACCGGGACTAGCGGGACACAATGAGCAGTTCTTC
CDR3aa: CASSPPGLAGHNEQFF
j_gene: TRBJ2-1
d_gene: TRBD2
v_gene: TRBV18
abundance: few

CDR3nt: TGCGCCAGCAGCTACCGTGGACAGGGCAGAGGCTACACCTTC
CDR3aa: CASSYRGQGRGYTF
j_gene: TRBJ1-2
d_gene: TRBD1
v_gene: TRBV4-3
abundance: once

CDR3nt: TGTGCCAGCAGCCTCGGGAGCGGGATAAACAATGAGCAGTTCTTC
CDR3aa: CASSLGSGINNEQFF
j_gene: TRBJ2-1
d_gene: TRBD2
v_gene: TRBV3-1
abundance: .

CDR3nt: TGTGCCAGCAGTTTACAGGGAGCTACGGCAGATACGCAGTATTTT
CDR3aa: CASSLQGATADTQYF
j_gene: TRBJ2-3
d_gene: .
v_gene: TRBV27
abundance: .

CDR3nt: TGCAGTGCTAGGGTCTTTACTAGCACAGATACGCAGTATTTT
CDR3aa: CSARVFTSTDTQYF
j_gene: TRBJ2-3
d_gene: .
v_gene: TRBV20-1
abundance: .

CDR3nt: TGTGCCAGCAGTCCTAACGGACAAGCCTACGAGCAGTACTTC
CDR3aa: CASSPNGQAYEQYF
j_gene: TRBJ2-7
d_gene: .
v_gene: TRBV27
abundance: .

CDR3nt: TGTGCCAGCAGCTCCCTTAGAGCGCCCCAGTACTTC
CDR3aa: CASSSLRAPQYF
j_gene: TRBJ2-7
d_gene: .
v_gene: TRBV28
abundance: .

CDR3nt: TGTGCCAGCAGTCCTCCCCAGGGTTTACCGCCCGGGGAGCTGTTTTTT
CDR3aa: CASSPPQGLPPGELFF
j_gene: TRBJ2-2
d_gene: .
v_gene: TRBV28
abundance: .